The next 26 T cell receptor beta chains were all read from a single sample in a study of shared clonotypes between healthy human individuals. Sequenced by immunoSEQ multiplex PCR; TCRdb stores in-frame clones only, minus some. Of more than 150,000 clones listed, around 63% are singletons. Material: memory CD4+ T cells sorted from blood. Sample subset: CD45RA-negative fraction. The receptors originated from a man aged 25-45 years in good health.

This clone was recorded once. This chain joins TRBV6-6 and TRBJ1-5, with TRBD1 matching over 8 bases. The length of the CDR3 is 16 residues. V shed 0 bases, J shed 6 bases, and the junction held 7 bases outside the gene matches. Germline assignment: CDR1 MNHNY and CDR2 SVGAGI (reference sequence). CDR3 residues: CASSYSHTGTGQPQHF. The CDR3 coding sequence is TGTGCCAGCAGTTACTCGCACACCGGGACAGGTCAGCCCCAGCATTTT.

This clone was observed a handful of times. The V and J genes are TRBV4-3 and TRBJ2-1, with TRBD2 matching over 9 bases. Unmatched junction bases numbered 8, after V lost 0 bases and J lost 8 bases. From germline, CDR1 is LGHNA and CDR2 YSLEER. The CDR3 spans 16 residues. The CDR3: CASSQDQGGRADEQFF. CDR3 bases: TGCGCCAGCAGCCAAGATCAGGGCGGGAGGGCCGATGAGCAGTTCTTC.

The sample holds many counts of this clone. The V gene is TRBV7-6, the J gene TRBJ2-4; D might be TRBD1 (6 bases). The V gene lost 5 bases and the J gene lost 4 bases, with 9 bases spanning the gap. This CDR3 has 13 amino acids. Germline-derived CDR1 and CDR2 are SGHVS and FNYEAQ. In DNA form, the CDR3 reads TGTGCCAGCAGCCCAGGACAGAAAAACATTCAGTACTTC. This encodes CASSPGQKNIQYF.

The chain uses TRBV7-2 and TRBJ2-1; no reliable D call. Germline CDR1 and CDR2: SGHTA and FQGNSA. Trimming left V 0 bases short and J 4 bases short, with 4 bases between. The CDR3 runs to 13 residues. CDR3 sequence reads: CASSLAIYNEQFF. The CDR3 bases are TGTGCCAGCAGCTTAGCCATATACAATGAGCAGTTCTTC.

The V gene is TRBV28, the J gene TRBJ2-5; possible D gene TRBD1, 6 bases. This CDR3 is built from 17 residues. The germline CDR1 and CDR2 sequences are MDHEN and SYDVKM. Trimming removed 4 bases at V and 6 bases at J, with 24 bases between. Written as DNA, the CDR3 is TGTGCCAGCAGTTCCATAGGCGGAGGTGTACAGGGCCAGACCCAGTACTTC. It yields the protein CASSSIGGGVQGQTQYF. The variable domain in full, completed from reference TRBV28 and TRBJ2-5, reads DVKVTQSSRYLVKRTGEKVFLECVQDMDHENMFWYRQDPGLGLRLIYFSYDVKMKEKGDIPEGYSVSREKKERFSLILESASTNQTSMYLCASSSIGGGVQGQTQYFGPGTRLLVL.

This rearrangement joins TRBV18 to TRBJ2-1, with TRBD2 matching 11 bases. The CDR3 contains 16 residues. Germline V gives CDR1 KGHSH, CDR2 LQKENI. V dropped 0 bases and J dropped 5; count of bases not matched to a gene: 3. CDR3 nucleotide sequence: TGTGCCAGCTCACCACCCACTAGCGGGGGAAACAATGAGCAGTTCTTC. Amino acids: CASSPPTSGGNNEQFF.

The chain employs TRBV11-2 and TRBJ2-1; 12 nucleotides line up with TRBD2. This CDR3 has 15 residues. With 4 bases clipped from V and 5 bases from J, the junction kept 3 bases outside the gene matches. CDR1 is SGHAT, CDR2 FQNNGV, per germline. Written as DNA, the CDR3 is TGTGCCAGCAGCTCTAGCGGGAGGGCCGACAATGAGCAGTTCTTC. Amino acids: CASSSSGRADNEQFF.

In this sample, this clone turned up a few times. This chain joins TRBV5-1 and TRBJ1-3, with no clear D. Trimming left V 4 bases short and J 0 bases short, with 11 bases between. The CDR3 runs to 15 residues. CDR1 is SGHRS and CDR2 is YFSETQ in the germline V gene. The CDR3 is CASSPGGSSGNTIYF. For the CDR3, the DNA is TGCGCCAGCAGCCCTGGAGGTAGCTCTGGAAACACCATATATTTT.

The chain joins TRBV4-2 to TRBJ2-6, with TRBD1 identical over 7 bases. The CDR3 extends over 18 amino acids. V shed 5 bases and J 0 bases; nucleotides not matched to a gene: 10. The germline CDR1 and CDR2 sequences are LGHNA and YNFKEQ. The DNA of the CDR3 is TGTGCCAGCAGCAAGTTGGGACAGCAGAGCTCTGGGGCCAACGTCCTGACTTTC. Its translation is CASSKLGQQSSGANVLTF.

DNA of the CDR3: TGTGCCAGTAGTAGGATCGGGGGAGGCTACACCTTC. Amino acid sequence: CASSRIGGGYTF. The rearrangement links TRBV19 to TRBJ1-2; D might be TRBD1 (5 bases). In germline, CDR1 is LNHDA, CDR2 SQIVND (reference sequence). V was pared by 4 bases and J by 8 bases, with 11 bases between. The CDR3 is 12 residues long.

The V gene is TRBV6-1, the J gene TRBJ2-3; 12 nucleotides match TRBD2. V dropped 6 bases and J dropped 4; count of bases not matched to a gene: 5. This CDR3 has 15 residues. Germline V gene sequence: CDR1 MNHNS, CDR2 SASEGT. The CDR3 protein is CASRTTSGGPDTQYF. The DNA of the CDR3 is TGTGCCAGCAGGACGACTAGCGGGGGTCCAGATACGCAGTATTTT.

The V gene is TRBV5-1, the J gene TRBJ2-3; 10 bases fit TRBD2. Losses at the gene ends were 8 bases for V and 1 base for J; bases not matched to a gene: 4. Germline-derived CDR1 and CDR2 are SGHRS and YFSETQ. The CDR3 totals 14 residues. CDR3 sequence (DNA): TGCGCCAGTGGCGGGACTAGCGGCACAGATACGCAGTATTTT. It encodes CASGGTSGTDTQYF.

This chain connects TRBV6-4 to TRBJ2-7, with 7 nucleotides matching TRBD1. The CDR3 runs 19 residues. The germline CDR1 and CDR2 sequences are MRHNA and SNTAGT. The trim removed 1 base at V and 4 bases at J, leaving 19 bases unmatched. The CDR3 sequence: CASSDYDREQKSFPYEQYF. CDR3 bases: TGTGCCAGCAGTGACTACGACAGGGAGCAGAAGTCTTTTCCTTACGAGCAGTACTTC.

This clone was seen many times. V gene TRBV27 combines with J gene TRBJ1-5; maybe TRBD1 (6 bases). The CDR3 extends over 15 amino acids. The germline V and J ends were trimmed by 5 bases and 4 bases, with 15 bases remaining between them. Germline V gene sequence: CDR1 MNHEY, CDR2 SMNVEV (reference sequence). The CDR3 loop is CASSPRGVLNQPQHF. The CDR3 DNA reads as TGTGCCAGCAGTCCGAGGGGGGTTCTGAATCAGCCCCAGCATTTT.

Remarks on this clone: This specimen includes other DNA sequences encoding the same CDR3. This chain connects TRBV9 to TRBJ1-3; 12 bases are a match to TRBD1. The ends lost 3 bases at V and 2 bases at J; junction bases unmatched: 6. This CDR3 comprises 17 residues. Germline V gene sequence: CDR1 SGDLS, CDR2 YYNGEE. CDR3 region: CASSETGTGGTGNTIYF. CDR3 DNA: TGTGCCAGCAGCGAGACCGGGACAGGGGGCACTGGAAACACCATATATTTT.

Notes on this clone: One junction end does not reproduce the germline sequence, and a read error may be involved. This sequence joins TRBV7-2 and TRBJ2-7; D is uncertain. Germline V gene sequence: CDR1 SGHTA, CDR2 FQGNSA. The CDR3 totals 12 residues. For the CDR3, the DNA is TGTGCCAGCAGCATAGCCCCTGGCGAGCAGTACTTC. This codes for CASSIAPGEQYF.

V gene TRBV27 combines with J gene TRBJ2-4; D might be TRBD1 (6 bases). The V and J ends lost 5 bases and 3 bases respectively, with 20 bases between them. The length of the CDR3 is 17 residues. Germline CDR1 is MNHEY and CDR2 is SMNVEV (reference sequence). The CDR3 loop reads CASSLGTRTSGKNIQYF. The CDR3 DNA is TGTGCCAGCAGTCTCGGGACAAGGACTTCTGGCAAAAACATTCAGTACTTC.

CDR3 amino acids: CASSRQGVNGYTF. As DNA, the CDR3 is TGCGCCAGCAGTCGACAGGGGGTAAATGGCTACACCTTC. The rearrangement uses TRBV10-2 and TRBJ1-2; the match to TRBD1 covers 9 bases. V gave up 5 bases and J gave up 6 bases; unmatched junction bases: 4. Germline V gene lookup returns CDR1 WSHSY and CDR2 SAAADI. The CDR3 covers 13 residues.

The CDR3 spells CASSLGQDYEQYF. CDR3 nucleotides: TGTGCCAGCAGCTTAGGCCAGGACTACGAGCAGTACTTC. The chain is built from TRBV7-8 and TRBJ2-7; D not resolved. Germline-derived CDR1 and CDR2 are SGHVS and FQNEAQ. The germline V and J ends were trimmed by 1 base and 3 bases, with 7 bases remaining between them. CDR3 length equals 13 residues.

Here the CDR3 reads CASSSAPSDTQYF. Written as DNA, the CDR3 is TGCGCCAGCAGCTCAGCCCCGTCAGATACGCAGTATTTT. The genes are TRBV5-1 and TRBJ2-3; no clear D. Trimming left V 3 bases short and J 4 bases short, with 9 bases between. The CDR3 runs 13 residues. CDR1 and CDR2 from the germline V gene are SGHRS and YFSETQ.

The chain has TRBV6-1 and TRBJ2-7; no clear D gene. Germline loops: CDR1 MNHNS, CDR2 SASEGT. V was trimmed by 6 bases and J by 3 bases, leaving 15 bases between them. This CDR3 contains 14 residues. CDR3 sequence reads: CASSVGFLDYEQYF. The CDR3 DNA is TGTGCCAGCAGCGTAGGGTTTCTGGACTACGAGCAGTACTTC.

The sample holds one count of this clone. The chain couples TRBV5-1 to TRBJ2-1; 7 bases are a match to TRBD2. The CDR3 spans 15 residues. CDR1 and CDR2 (germline): SGHRS, YFSETQ. J gave up 3 bases and V 0 bases, and 3 bases lay outside the gene matches. In DNA form, the CDR3 reads TGCGCCAGCAGCTTGGCGGGAGGAGGCTACAATGAGCAGTTCTTC. Amino acid sequence: CASSLAGGGYNEQFF.

The rearrangement uses TRBV9 and TRBJ2-3, with unresolved D. Germline CDR1 is SGDLS and CDR2 is YYNGEE. Trimming took off 3 bases at V and 2 bases at J, with 13 bases between the two ends. This CDR3 region has 15 residues. The CDR3, as DNA: TGTGCCAGCAGCGCGACCGGGTCCTACACAGATACGCAGTATTTT. The encoded protein is CASSATGSYTDTQYF.

This clone was picked up one time. The chain combines TRBV29-1 with TRBJ2-1, with a possible D match to TRBD1 (5 bases). V lost 1 base and J lost 10, with 17 bases in between. The CDR3 is 14 amino acids. CDR1 and CDR2 from the germline V gene are SQVTM and ANQGSEA. The CDR3 nucleotides are TGCAGCGTTGAAGCTCGGCAGGGCCCTTGGGAGCAGTTCTTC. Its protein is CSVEARQGPWEQFF.

This clone was counted between two and nine times. The chain has TRBV5-5 and TRBJ1-5; D uncertain. The CDR3 covers 13 residues. V was pared by 0 bases and J by 10 bases, with 11 bases between. Germline values: CDR1 SGHKS, CDR2 YYEKEE (reference sequence). As DNA, the CDR3 is TGTGCCAGCAGCTTGGGCGCTGCCAGTCCCCAGCATTTT. Its translation: CASSLGAASPQHF.

This chain links TRBV7-2 with TRBJ2-3; 7 positions agree with TRBD2. This CDR3 has 16 amino acids. J was trimmed by 4 bases and V by 5 bases; bases with no gene match: 12. Germline V gene sequence: CDR1 SGHTA, CDR2 FQGNSA. The CDR3 reads CASSLSGAGVADTQYF. The CDR3 DNA sequence: TGTGCCAGCAGCCTGAGCGGGGCGGGAGTAGCAGATACGCAGTATTTT.